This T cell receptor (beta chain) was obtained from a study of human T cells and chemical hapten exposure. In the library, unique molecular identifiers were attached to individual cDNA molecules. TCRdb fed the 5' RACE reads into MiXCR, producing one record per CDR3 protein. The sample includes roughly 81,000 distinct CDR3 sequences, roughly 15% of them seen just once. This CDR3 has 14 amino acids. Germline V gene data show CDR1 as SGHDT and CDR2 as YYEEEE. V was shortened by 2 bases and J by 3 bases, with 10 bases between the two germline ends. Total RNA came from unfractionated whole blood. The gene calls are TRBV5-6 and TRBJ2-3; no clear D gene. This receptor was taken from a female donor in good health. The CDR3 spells CASSLGAPTDTQYF. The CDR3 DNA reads TGTGCCAGCAGCTTAGGCGCACCGACAGATACGCAGTATTTT. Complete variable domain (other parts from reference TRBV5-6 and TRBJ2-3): DAGVTQSPTHLIKTRGQQVTLRCSPKSGHDTVSWYQQALGQGPQFIFQYYEEEERQRGNFPDRFSGHQFPNYSSELNVNALLLGDSALYLCASSLGAPTDTQYFGPGTRLTVL.